What follows is one T cell receptor (beta chain) and its context. Its antigen is not identified. Germline CDR1 and CDR2: MNHEY and SMNVEV (reference sequence). The CDR3 runs 13 residues. The ends were cut back, 1 base at V and 6 bases at J, with 9 bases in the middle. The sample comes from a study of beta chain features in type 1 diabetes. The study, taken as a whole, reports: Moderate yet significant TCRB CDR3 shortening was seen in Type 1 diabetes patients in all four CD4+ subsets.

Cell sorting via CD45RO/CCR7/CD25/CD127/CD95/CD27 was performed to obtain CD4+ naive, central memory, regulatory and stem cell-like memory cells. Expressed TCRB transcripts got sequenced, as all isolated RNA was reverse transcribed. Measured with immunoSEQ multiplex PCR; TCRdb has only the in-frame clones, and not every one. The sample yields hundreds of thousands of clones, about an eighth seen once. Sequenced material: naive CD4+ T cells from blood. This TCR was sampled from a man between 18 and 29 years old with type 1 diabetes. The chain links TRBV27 to TRBJ1-2; D is unclear. The chain's CDR3 is CASSLYGPDGYTF. The CDR3 nucleotides read TGTGCCAGCAGTTTATACGGACCAGATGGCTACACCTTC.